The 12 T cell receptor beta chains in this list originate from one sample, sequenced in a study of cytomegalovirus exposure and HLA in healthy donors. PCR involved 60 Vbeta and 13 Jbeta primers. Repertoires were generated with immunoSEQ multiplex PCR, while TCRdb's copy carries only in-frame clones and drops some. The repertoire holds fewer than 180,000 clones, with around 79% as singletons. The source material was PBMCs. Source of these receptors: a human donor in good health.

The gene calls are TRBV7-8 and TRBJ2-5; 12 nucleotides match TRBD2. The CDR3 length is 19 residues. CDR1 and CDR2 (germline): SGHVS, FQNEAQ. V was clipped by 6 bases and J by 2 bases; unmatched bases: 16. CDR3 amino acids: CASRIPGTSGLPGQETQYF. The CDR3 nucleotides read TGTGCCAGCAGAATCCCCGGGACTAGCGGGCTCCCGGGGCAAGAGACCCAGTACTTC.

The chain has TRBV5-6 and TRBJ2-7; 7 bases are a match to TRBD1. The ends lost 0 bases at V and 0 bases at J; junction bases unmatched: 6. CDR1 is SGHDT, CDR2 YYEEEE, per germline. The CDR3 runs 16 residues. The CDR3 reads CASSLGWSGGSYEQYF. CDR3 in DNA: TGTGCCAGCAGCTTGGGGTGGTCAGGGGGCTCCTACGAGCAGTACTTC. The full variable domain, in which reference TRBV5-6 and TRBJ2-7 provide the parts outside the CDR3, is DAGVTQSPTHLIKTRGQQVTLRCSPKSGHDTVSWYQQALGQGPQFIFQYYEEEERQRGNFPDRFSGHQFPNYSSELNVNALLLGDSALYLCASSLGWSGGSYEQYFGPGTRLTVT.

CDR3 residues: CASSDRDNSGNTIYF. Written as DNA, the CDR3 is TGTGCCAGCAGTGACAGGGACAATTCTGGAAACACCATATATTTT. V gene TRBV6-1 combines with J gene TRBJ1-3, with a tentative D call TRBD1 (6 bases). This CDR3 is 15 amino acids long. Trimming shortened V by 3 bases and J by 1 base, and 10 bases separated the two germline ends. In germline, CDR1 is MNHNS, CDR2 SASEGT.

V and J are TRBV5-1 and TRBJ1-2, with TRBD1 identical over 10 bases. Per the germline V gene, CDR1 is SGHRS and CDR2 is YFSETQ. This CDR3 comprises 14 residues. With V trimmed by 6 bases and J by 4 bases, 6 bases remained unmatched. The CDR3 protein is CASNRDRGSYGYTF. The CDR3 bases are TGCGCCAGCAATCGGGACAGGGGATCCTATGGCTACACCTTC.

This chain uses TRBV25-1 with TRBJ2-2, with 7 bases fitting TRBD2. Losses at the gene ends were 3 bases for V and 5 bases for J; bases not matched to a gene: 9. The CDR3 is 16 residues long. Per the germline V gene, CDR1 is MGHDK and CDR2 is SYGVNS. CDR3 loop: CASSDTQRGRTGELFF. CDR3 in DNA: TGTGCCAGCAGTGACACCCAGCGGGGTCGAACCGGGGAGCTGTTTTTT.

This clone was counted a few times. J is TRBJ1-1 and V is TRBV6-5; 7 bases align to TRBD1. Looked up from germline, CDR1 is MNHEY and CDR2 is SVGAGI. This CDR3 comprises 14 residues. The junction had 8 bases not matched to a gene; V was cut back by 4 bases and J by 6 bases. In nucleotides, the CDR3 is TGTGCCAGCAGTTTACAGGGGCGGATCGCTGAAGCTTTCTTT. It yields the protein CASSLQGRIAEAFF.

CDR3 DNA sequence: TGTGCCAGCAGCCGGGAGGCAGGGTTTAACTCTGGGGCCAACGTCCTGACTTTC. The encoded protein is CASSREAGFNSGANVLTF. V usage is TRBV6-4 and J usage is TRBJ2-6; 7 bases are shared with TRBD2. This CDR3 is 18 amino acids long. CDR1 and CDR2 (germline): MRHNA, SNTAGT. J lost 0 bases, V lost 6 bases, and 11 bases had no gene match.

There are a few counts of this clone. This chain joins TRBV7-9 and TRBJ2-1; TRBD2 aligns across 13 bases. CDR3 length: 17 amino acids. The germline V gene encodes CDR1 SEHNR and CDR2 FQNEAQ (reference sequence). The ends lost 5 bases at V and 8 bases at J; junction bases unmatched: 12. The CDR3 protein is CASSKRTSGRAQDEQFF. The DNA of the CDR3 is TGTGCCAGCAGCAAACGGACTAGCGGGAGAGCCCAAGATGAGCAGTTCTTC. The whole variable domain, filled in from reference TRBV7-9 and TRBJ2-1, reads DTGVSQNPRHKITKRGQNVTFRCDPISEHNRLYWYRQTLGQGPEFLTYFQNEAQLEKSRLLSDRFSAERPKGSFSTLEIQRTEQGDSAMYLCASSKRTSGRAQDEQFFGPGTRLTVL.

In this sample, this clone turned up a few times. The genes are TRBV7-6 and TRBJ1-1, with TRBD1 as a possible D gene (5 bases). The germline V gene encodes CDR1 SGHVS and CDR2 FNYEAQ. With 4 bases removed from V and 0 bases from J, the gap between germline ends came to 9 bases. CDR3 size: 14 residues. CDR3 sequence (DNA): TGTGCCAGCAGCTCTAGACAGATGAACACTGAAGCTTTCTTT. As protein: CASSSRQMNTEAFF.

This clone came up a few times. The rearrangement joins TRBV6-5 to TRBJ1-1; D is unresolved. Germline CDR1 and CDR2: MNHEY and SVGAGI. The CDR3 runs 13 residues. The germline V and J ends were trimmed by 8 bases and 4 bases, with 14 bases remaining between them. The CDR3 loop reads CASGRGSGTEAFF. In DNA form, the CDR3 reads TGTGCCAGCGGTCGCGGGAGCGGCACTGAAGCTTTCTTT.

J is TRBJ2-3 and V is TRBV2; 13 bases align to TRBD2. The germline V gene encodes CDR1 SNHLY and CDR2 FYNNEI. There are 14 residues in the CDR3. Trimming cost V 6 bases and J 10 bases; bases outside gene matches: 7. CDR3 region: CASREGLAGTSQYF. CDR3 coding DNA: TGTGCCAGCAGGGAGGGACTAGCGGGAACGTCGCAGTATTTT.

The V gene is TRBV18, the J gene TRBJ1-2; TRBD1 matches at 8 bases. The CDR3 is 16 residues long. V lost 6 bases to trimming and J lost 1 base; unmatched junction nucleotides: 10. CDR1 is KGHSH, CDR2 LQKENI, per germline. The DNA of the CDR3 is TGTGCCAGCTCGCCGGGACAGGACCGTGATAACTATGGCTACACCTTC. This codes for CASSPGQDRDNYGYTF.